A selection of T cell receptor beta chains follows, all from one sample in a study of blood T cell repertoires in COVID-19. Repertoires were generated with immunoSEQ multiplex PCR, while TCRdb's copy carries only in-frame clones and drops some. The data contain some 220,000 clones, about 82% of them singletons. What was sequenced was peripheral blood. These receptors were collected from a woman aged 55-69 years with active or convalescent COVID-19. Both conserved end residues are part of each CDR3. A D gene is named only where the DNA matches it firmly. Not every row has a clone size; where given, it reads once, few, many or a size class.

DNA	CDR3	size	D	V	J	length
TGTGCCAGCAGCTTTAGTAGCGGGAGGGCCTACGAGCAGTACTTC	CASSFSSGRAYEQYF	NA	TRBD2	TRBV7-6	TRBJ2-7	15
TGTGCCAGCAGTGACGACAGTCTAGCCAAAAACATTCAGTACTTC	CASSDDSLAKNIQYF	NA	NA	TRBV2	TRBJ2-4	15
TGTGCCTGGGTTCCGTATAGCGGGAGGGATACGCAGTATTTT	CAWVPYSGRDTQYF	NA	TRBD2	TRBV30	TRBJ2-3	14
TGTGCCAGCAGCCCTGGACAGGGCTATAATTCACCCCTCCACTTT	CASSPGQGYNSPLHF	NA	TRBD1	TRBV7-2	TRBJ1-6	15
TGTGCCAGCAGTGAAGCGCCAGGGGGGCCTAGCACAGATACGCAGTATTTT	CASSEAPGGPSTDTQYF	NA	NA	TRBV2	TRBJ2-3	17
TGTGCCAGCAGCCCCGGGGGCTACAATGAGCAGTTCTTC	CASSPGGYNEQFF	once	NA	TRBV2	TRBJ2-1	13
TGTGCCAGCAGTTACTGGCCAGGCCGCACAGATACGCAGTATTTT	CASSYWPGRTDTQYF	NA	NA	TRBV6-5	TRBJ2-3	15
TGTGCCAGCAGCCCAAGCGGGAGGGCCCACAATGAGCAGTTCTTC	CASSPSGRAHNEQFF	NA	TRBD2	TRBV7-9	TRBJ2-1	15
TGTGCCAGCAGTTCTCAGGGCAATGAGCAGTTCTTC	CASSSQGNEQFF	NA	NA	TRBV7-8	TRBJ2-1	12
TGTGCCAGCAGTTCTCAGGGGAGGGCCACTGAAGCTTTCTTT	CASSSQGRATEAFF	few	NA	TRBV2	TRBJ1-1	14
TGTGCCAGCAGCTCCCAGGGGTTGGCGTCATCCTACAATGAGCAGTTCTTC	CASSSQGLASSYNEQFF	NA	NA	TRBV11-2	TRBJ2-1	17
TGTGCCAGTAGTTCCCAAGCGGGGGTGCGGAACACTGAAGCTTTCTTT	CASSSQAGVRNTEAFF	once	NA	TRBV19	TRBJ1-1	16
TGTGCCAGCAGCCAAGAGGAGCGGGAATATGAGCAGTTCTTC	CASSQEEREYEQFF	NA	TRBD2	TRBV4-2	TRBJ2-1	14
TGTGCCAGCAGCTTCTCGACAGGCTACAATGAGCAGTTCTTC	CASSFSTGYNEQFF	NA	NA	TRBV11-2	TRBJ2-1	14
TGTGCCAGCAGCCAAGCACCACAGGGGACCGAGCAGTACTTC	CASSQAPQGTEQYF	few	TRBD1	TRBV3-1/TRBV3-2	TRBJ2-7	14
TGTGCCAGTAGTTCCCGGGGGGGAGTACCGAATAGTGAGCAGTTCTTC	CASSSRGGVPNSEQFF	NA	TRBD2	TRBV19	TRBJ2-1	16
TGTGCCAGCAGCCAAGGCGGACTGAAGGGGGGACTAGCGGGACACGGTGAGCAGTTCTTC	CASSQGGLKGGLAGHGEQFF	NA	TRBD2	TRBV4-2	TRBJ2-1	20
TGTGCCAGCAGTCGCGACTTCTACACAGATACGCAGTATTTT	CASSRDFYTDTQYF	many	NA	TRBV3-1/TRBV3-2	TRBJ2-3	14
TGTGCCAGCAGTTCCGACAGCAACACTGAAGCTTTCTTT	CASSSDSNTEAFF	NA	NA	TRBV6-6	TRBJ1-1	13
TGTGCCAGCAGCCCCCCCCGCGGGGGCCTCACAGATACGCAGTATTTT	CASSPPRGGLTDTQYF	few	NA	TRBV11-3	TRBJ2-3	16
TGTGCCAGCAGCTTACAGAACTTAGCCGGTCAAGAGACCCAGTACTTC	CASSLQNLAGQETQYF	NA	NA	TRBV7-6	TRBJ2-5	16
TGTGCCAGCAGCCCCATTAACCCGGGGGGCGGTGAGACCCAGTACTTC	CASSPINPGGGETQYF	NA	NA	TRBV11-2	TRBJ2-5	16
TGTGCCAGTCGGCGGAGGGGAGGGAATGAGCAGTTCTTC	CASRRRGGNEQFF	NA	TRBD2	TRBV19	TRBJ2-1	13
TGTGCCAGCAGAACTCCTGACAGGTTTTTTGATACGCAGTATTTT	CASRTPDRFFDTQYF	NA	NA	TRBV7-6	TRBJ2-3	15
TGTGCCAGCAGCCCACTAGTCACAGATACGCAGTATTTT	CASSPLVTDTQYF	NA	NA	TRBV3-1/TRBV3-2	TRBJ2-3	13
TGTGCCAGCAGTGAGAGCGGGATCACAGATACGCAGTATTTT	CASSESGITDTQYF	NA	TRBD2	TRBV2	TRBJ2-3	14
TGCAGTGCTAGTCTCGGGGAGCCTAATTCACCCCTCCACTTT	CSASLGEPNSPLHF	NA	NA	TRBV20-1	TRBJ1-6	14
TGTGCCAGCAGTTACGCAAGGAGCTCCTACGAGCAGTACTTC	CASSYARSSYEQYF	NA	NA	TRBV6-2/TRBV6-3	TRBJ2-7	14
TGTGCCAGCGAACACAGGGGGCGCCCTGAAGCTTTCTTT	CASEHRGRPEAFF	NA	TRBD1	TRBV19	TRBJ1-1	13
TGTGCCAGCAGCTTGGGAGGACTAGTTTACAATGAGCAGTTCTTC	CASSLGGLVYNEQFF	once	TRBD2	TRBV5-5	TRBJ2-1	15
TGTGCCAGTAGTATAGAGGGACAGCAAACCTACTCTGGAAACACCATATATTTT	CASSIEGQQTYSGNTIYF	few	TRBD1	TRBV19	TRBJ1-3	18
TGTGCCAGCAGCACCGGGACAGGGGTCTTCCACGAGCAGTACTTC	CASSTGTGVFHEQYF	NA	TRBD1	TRBV7-8	TRBJ2-7	15